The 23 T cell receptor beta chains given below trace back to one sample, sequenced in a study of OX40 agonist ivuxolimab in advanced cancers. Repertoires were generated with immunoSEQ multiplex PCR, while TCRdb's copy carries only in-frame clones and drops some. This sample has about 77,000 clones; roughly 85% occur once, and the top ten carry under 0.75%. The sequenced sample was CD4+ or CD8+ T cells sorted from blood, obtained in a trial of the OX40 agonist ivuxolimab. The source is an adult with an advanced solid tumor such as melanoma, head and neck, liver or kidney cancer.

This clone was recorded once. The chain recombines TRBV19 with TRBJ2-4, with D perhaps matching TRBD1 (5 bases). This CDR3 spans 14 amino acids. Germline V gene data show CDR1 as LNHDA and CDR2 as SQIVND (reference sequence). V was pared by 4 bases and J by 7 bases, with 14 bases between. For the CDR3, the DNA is TGTGCCAGTAGTAGGGGCTTACTGGGCAACATTCAGTACTTC. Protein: CASSRGLLGNIQYF. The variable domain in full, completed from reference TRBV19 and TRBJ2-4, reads DGGITQSPKYLFRKEGQNVTLSCEQNLNHDAMYWYRQDPGQGLRLIYYSQIVNDFQKGDIAEGYSVSREKKESFPLTVTSAQKNPTAFYLCASSRGLLGNIQYFGAGTRLSVL.

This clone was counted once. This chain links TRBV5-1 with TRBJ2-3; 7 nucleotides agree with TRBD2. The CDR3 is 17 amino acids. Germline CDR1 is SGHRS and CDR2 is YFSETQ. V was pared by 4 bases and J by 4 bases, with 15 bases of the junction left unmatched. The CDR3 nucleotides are TGCGCCAGCAGCCCCTGGTTGATGGGGGAGGGTGCAGATACGCAGTATTTT. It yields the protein CASSPWLMGEGADTQYF. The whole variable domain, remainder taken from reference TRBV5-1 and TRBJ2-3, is KAGVTQTPRYLIKTRGQQVTLSCSPISGHRSVSWYQQTPGQGLQFLFEYFSETQRNKGNFPGRFSGRQFSNSRSEMNVSTLELGDSALYLCASSPWLMGEGADTQYFGPGTRLTVL.

Here the CDR3 reads CASSRREGVNEKLFF. In DNA form, the CDR3 reads TGCGCCAGCAGCAGGAGGGAAGGGGTTAATGAAAAACTGTTTTTT. J is TRBJ1-4 and V is TRBV5-1; tentatively, D is TRBD1 (5 bases). The length of the CDR3 is 15 residues. Germline V gives CDR1 SGHRS, CDR2 YFSETQ. V was shortened by 4 bases and J by 4 bases, with 14 bases between the two germline ends.

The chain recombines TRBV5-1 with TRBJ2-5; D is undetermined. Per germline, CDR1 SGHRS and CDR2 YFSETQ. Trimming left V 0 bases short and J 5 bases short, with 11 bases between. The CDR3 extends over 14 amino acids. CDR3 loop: CASSLGDRQETQYF. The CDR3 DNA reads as TGCGCCAGCAGCTTGGGGGATAGGCAGGAGACCCAGTACTTC. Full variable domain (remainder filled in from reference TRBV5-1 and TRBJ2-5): KAGVTQTPRYLIKTRGQQVTLSCSPISGHRSVSWYQQTPGQGLQFLFEYFSETQRNKGNFPGRFSGRQFSNSRSEMNVSTLELGDSALYLCASSLGDRQETQYFGPGTRLLVL.

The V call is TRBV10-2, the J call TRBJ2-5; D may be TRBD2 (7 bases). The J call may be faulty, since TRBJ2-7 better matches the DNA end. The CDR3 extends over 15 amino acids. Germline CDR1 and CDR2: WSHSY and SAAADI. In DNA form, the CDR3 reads TGCGCCAGCAGTGATTGGGGGGGGCCCTCCTACGAGCAGTACTTC. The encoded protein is CASSDWGGPSYEQYF.

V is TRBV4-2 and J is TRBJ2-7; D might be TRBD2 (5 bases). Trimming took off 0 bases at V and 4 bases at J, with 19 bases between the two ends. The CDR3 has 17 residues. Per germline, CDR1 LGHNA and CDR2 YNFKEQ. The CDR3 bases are TGTGCCAGCAGCCAAGAGGGCGGTGGCCTAGCTAGTTACGAGCAGTACTTC. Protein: CASSQEGGGLASYEQYF.

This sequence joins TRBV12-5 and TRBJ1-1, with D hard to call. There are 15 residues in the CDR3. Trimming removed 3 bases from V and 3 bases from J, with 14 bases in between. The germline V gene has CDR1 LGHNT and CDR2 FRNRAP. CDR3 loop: CASGLDGVRDTEAFF. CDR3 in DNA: TGTGCTAGTGGTTTAGACGGGGTGAGGGACACTGAAGCTTTCTTT.

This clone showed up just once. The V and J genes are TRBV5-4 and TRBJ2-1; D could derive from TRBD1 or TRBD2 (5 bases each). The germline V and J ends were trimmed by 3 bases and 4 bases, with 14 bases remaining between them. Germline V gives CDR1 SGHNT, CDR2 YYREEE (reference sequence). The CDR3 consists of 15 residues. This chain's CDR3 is CASSSGVGVYNEQFF. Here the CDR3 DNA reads TGTGCCAGCAGCTCCGGGGTAGGGGTGTACAATGAGCAGTTCTTC. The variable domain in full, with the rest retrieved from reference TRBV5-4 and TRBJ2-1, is ETGVTQSPTHLIKTRGQQVTLRCSSQSGHNTVSWYQQALGQGPQFIFQYYREEENGRGNFPPRFSGLQFPNYSSELNVNALELDDSALYLCASSSGVGVYNEQFFGPGTRLTVL.

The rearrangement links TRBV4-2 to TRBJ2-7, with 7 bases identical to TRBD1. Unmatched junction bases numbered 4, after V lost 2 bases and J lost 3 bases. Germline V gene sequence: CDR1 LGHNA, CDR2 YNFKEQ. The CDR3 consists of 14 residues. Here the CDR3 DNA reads TGTGCCAGCAGCCAACAGGGGGTTGGCTACGAGCAGTACTTC. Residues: CASSQQGVGYEQYF.

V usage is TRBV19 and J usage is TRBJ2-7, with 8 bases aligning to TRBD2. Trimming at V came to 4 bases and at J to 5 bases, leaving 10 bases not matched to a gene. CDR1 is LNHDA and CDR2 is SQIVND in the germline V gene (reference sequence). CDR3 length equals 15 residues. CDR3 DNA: TGTGCCAGTAGTACCCTTTACGGGGGGGTTCACGAGCAGTACTTC. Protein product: CASSTLYGGVHEQYF.

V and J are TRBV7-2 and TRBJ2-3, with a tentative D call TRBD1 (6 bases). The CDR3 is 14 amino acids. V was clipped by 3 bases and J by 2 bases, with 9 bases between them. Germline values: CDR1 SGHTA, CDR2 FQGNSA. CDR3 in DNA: TGTGCCAGCAGCTTGCAGGGGTTCACAGATACGCAGTATTTT. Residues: CASSLQGFTDTQYF.

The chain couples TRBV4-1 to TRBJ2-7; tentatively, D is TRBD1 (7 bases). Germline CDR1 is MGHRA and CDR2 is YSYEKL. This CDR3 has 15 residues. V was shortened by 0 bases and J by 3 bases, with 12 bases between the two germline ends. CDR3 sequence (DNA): TGCGCCAGCAGCCAAGAACGCGGGACAGACTACGAGCAGTACTTC. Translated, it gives CASSQERGTDYEQYF.

The CDR3 loop is CSGGQGGGYTF. CDR3 DNA sequence: TGCAGCGGGGGACAGGGAGGGGGCTACACCTTC. This chain connects TRBV29-1 to TRBJ1-2, with TRBD1 matching 9 bases. The CDR3 runs to 11 residues. Germline CDR1 and CDR2: SQVTM and ANQGSEA. V was clipped by 7 bases and J by 8 bases; unmatched bases: 5.

The CDR3: CASDPGHIATNEKLFF. The CDR3 DNA follows: TGTGCCAGCGACCCGGGACATATAGCAACTAATGAAAAACTGTTTTTT. The V gene is TRBV13, the J gene TRBJ1-4; possible D gene TRBD1, 6 bases. CDR3 size: 16 residues. Trimming cost V 8 bases and J 0 bases, with 16 bases left between them. Germline V gives CDR1 PRHDT, CDR2 FYEKMQ (reference sequence).

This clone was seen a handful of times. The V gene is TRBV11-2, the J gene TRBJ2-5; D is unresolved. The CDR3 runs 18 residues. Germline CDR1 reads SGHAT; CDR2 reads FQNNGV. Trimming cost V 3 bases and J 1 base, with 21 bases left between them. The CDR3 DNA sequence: TGTGCCAGCAGCTTTGGCGATGGGGTCTCCTTTTTCCAAGAGACCCAGTACTTC. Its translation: CASSFGDGVSFFQETQYF.

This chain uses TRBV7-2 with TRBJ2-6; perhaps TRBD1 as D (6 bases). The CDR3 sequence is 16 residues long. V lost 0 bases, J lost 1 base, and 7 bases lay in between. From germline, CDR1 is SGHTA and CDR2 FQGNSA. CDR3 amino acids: CASSLAGTSGANVLTF. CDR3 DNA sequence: TGTGCCAGCAGCTTAGCGGGGACATCTGGGGCCAACGTCCTGACTTTC.

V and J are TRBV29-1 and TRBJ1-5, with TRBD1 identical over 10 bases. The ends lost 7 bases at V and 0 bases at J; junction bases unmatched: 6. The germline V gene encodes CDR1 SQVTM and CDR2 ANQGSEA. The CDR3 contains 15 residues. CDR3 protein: CSASTGGSSNQPQHF. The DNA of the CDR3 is TGCAGCGCCTCGACAGGGGGCTCTAGCAATCAGCCCCAGCATTTT.

CDR3: CASSRDSSGNTIYF. The CDR3 coding sequence is TGTGCCAGCAGCAGGGATAGCTCTGGAAACACCATATATTTT. The genes are TRBV6-1 and TRBJ1-3; TRBD1 might be the D (5 bases). The CDR3 covers 14 residues. CDR1 is MNHNS, CDR2 SASEGT, per germline. With 6 bases removed from V and 0 bases from J, the gap between germline ends came to 9 bases.

The DNA of the CDR3 is TGCGCCAGCAGCCAAGGTGGGAATTATAATTCACCCCTCCACTTT. Amino acid sequence: CASSQGGNYNSPLHF. This chain connects TRBV4-3 to TRBJ1-6; D remains unclear. Between the trimmed V and J ends, which lost 1 base and 4 bases, there was a span of 8 bases. CDR1 is LGHNA, CDR2 YSLEER, per germline. The CDR3 is 15 amino acids.

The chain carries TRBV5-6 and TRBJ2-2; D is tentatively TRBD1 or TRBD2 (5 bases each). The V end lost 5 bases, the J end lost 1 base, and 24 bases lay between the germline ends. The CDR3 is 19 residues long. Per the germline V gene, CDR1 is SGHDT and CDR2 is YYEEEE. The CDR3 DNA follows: TGTGCCAGCAGGCCTTGGAGAGAGGGGCCGGAACTGAACACCGGGGAGCTGTTTTTT. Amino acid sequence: CASRPWREGPELNTGELFF.

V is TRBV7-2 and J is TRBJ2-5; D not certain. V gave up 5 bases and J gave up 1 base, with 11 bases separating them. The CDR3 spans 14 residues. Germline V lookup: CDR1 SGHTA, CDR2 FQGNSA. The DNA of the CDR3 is TGTGCCAGCAGCGCATCGAGGTCCCAAGAGACCCAGTACTTC. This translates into CASSASRSQETQYF.

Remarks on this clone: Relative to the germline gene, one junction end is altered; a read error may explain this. CDR3 residues: CASRYLRGHYGYTF. Here the CDR3 DNA reads TGTGCCAGCAGATACTTGAGGGGGCACTATGGCTACACCTTC. The V gene is TRBV6-6, the J gene TRBJ1-2, with 7 bases that match TRBD1. Looked up from germline, CDR1 is MNHNY and CDR2 is SVGAGI (reference sequence). The CDR3 sequence is 14 residues long.

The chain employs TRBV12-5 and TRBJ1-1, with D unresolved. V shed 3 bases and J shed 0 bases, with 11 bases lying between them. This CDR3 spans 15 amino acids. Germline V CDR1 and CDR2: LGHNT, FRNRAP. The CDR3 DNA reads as TGTGCTAGTGGTTTAGGAGGGTTTGTGAACACTGAAGCTTTCTTT. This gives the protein CASGLGGFVNTEAFF.